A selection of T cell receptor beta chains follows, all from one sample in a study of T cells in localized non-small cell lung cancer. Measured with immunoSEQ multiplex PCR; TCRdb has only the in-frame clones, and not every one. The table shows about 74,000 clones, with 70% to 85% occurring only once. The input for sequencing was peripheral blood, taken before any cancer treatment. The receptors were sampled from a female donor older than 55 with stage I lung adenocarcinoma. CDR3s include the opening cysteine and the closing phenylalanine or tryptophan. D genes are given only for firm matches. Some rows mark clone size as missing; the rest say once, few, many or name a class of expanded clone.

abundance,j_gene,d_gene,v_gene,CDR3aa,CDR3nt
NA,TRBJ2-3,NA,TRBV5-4,CASRSEQTIGTDTQYF,TGTGCCAGCAGGTCAGAACAGACTATCGGCACAGATACGCAGTATTTT
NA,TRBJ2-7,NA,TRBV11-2,CASSLKMLEQYF,TGTGCCAGCAGCCTTAAAATGTTGGAGCAGTACTTC
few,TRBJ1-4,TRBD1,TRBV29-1,CSASGTGEGKLFF,TGCAGCGCATCCGGGACAGGGGAGGGAAAACTGTTTTTT
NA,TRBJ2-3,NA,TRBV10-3,CAISEWSYTSTDTQYF,TGTGCCATCAGTGAGTGGTCCTATACAAGCACAGATACGCAGTATTTT
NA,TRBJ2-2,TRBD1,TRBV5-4,CASSKDRDTGELFF,TGTGCCAGCAGCAAGGACAGGGACACCGGGGAGCTGTTTTTT
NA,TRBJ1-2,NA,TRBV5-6,CASRSGYYYGYTF,TGTGCCAGCAGATCAGGGTATTACTATGGCTACACCTTC
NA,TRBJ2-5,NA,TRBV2,CASSVNRGETQYF,TGTGCCAGCAGTGTTAACCGGGGGGAGACCCAGTACTTC
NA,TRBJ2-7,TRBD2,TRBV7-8,CASSVGLAVAYEQYF,TGTGCCAGCAGCGTGGGACTAGCGGTAGCCTACGAGCAGTACTTC
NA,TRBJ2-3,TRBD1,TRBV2,CASTADREPTDTQYF,TGTGCCAGCACCGCAGACAGGGAACCCACAGATACGCAGTATTTT
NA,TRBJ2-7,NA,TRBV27,CASSLSAARPQYF,TGTGCCAGCAGTTTGAGTGCCGCACGGCCGCAGTACTTC
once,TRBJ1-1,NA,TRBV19,CASSIDRRGTEAFF,TGTGCCAGTAGTATAGACCGTCGGGGGACTGAAGCTTTCTTT
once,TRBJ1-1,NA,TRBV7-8,CASSLEGRGGWNTEAFF,TGTGCCAGCAGCTTAGAAGGGCGGGGCGGGTGGAACACTGAAGCTTTCTTT
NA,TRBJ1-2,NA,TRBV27,CASSSLGEGYGYTF,TGTGCCAGCAGTTCCCTGGGGGAGGGCTATGGCTACACCTTC
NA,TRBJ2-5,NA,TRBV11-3,CASSQGLEQETQYF,TGTGCCAGCAGCCAGGGGCTTGAACAGGAGACCCAGTACTTC
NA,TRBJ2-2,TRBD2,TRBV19,CASIRTSGRGTGELFF,TGTGCCAGTATTCGGACTAGCGGGAGAGGCACCGGGGAGCTGTTTTTT
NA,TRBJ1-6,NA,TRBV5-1,CASSLGFGGSPLHF,TGCGCCAGCAGCTTGGGGTTTGGGGGTTCACCCCTCCACTTT
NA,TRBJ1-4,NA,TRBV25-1,CASSPQGQPYNEKLFF,TGTGCCAGCAGTCCCCAGGGTCAACCCTATAATGAAAAACTGTTTTTT
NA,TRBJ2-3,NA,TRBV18,CASSQASTDTQYF,TGTGCCAGCTCACAGGCCTCGACAGATACGCAGTATTTT
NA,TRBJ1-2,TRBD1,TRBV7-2,CASSSEGTVHYGYTF,TGTGCCAGCAGCTCCGAAGGGACAGTTCACTATGGCTACACCTTC
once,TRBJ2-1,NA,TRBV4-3,CASSQGSSAYNEQFF,TGCGCCAGCAGCCAAGGTTCTAGCGCATACAATGAGCAGTTCTTC
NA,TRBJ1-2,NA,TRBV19,CASSITGWMNYGYTF,TGTGCCAGTAGTATTACAGGGTGGATGAACTATGGCTACACCTTC
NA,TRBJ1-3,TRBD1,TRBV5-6,CASSWYWQGAAGNTIYF,TGTGCCAGCAGCTGGTATTGGCAGGGGGCGGCTGGAAACACCATATATTTT
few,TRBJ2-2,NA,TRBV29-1,CSVVWGPGELFF,TGCAGCGTTGTCTGGGGCCCCGGGGAGCTGTTTTTT
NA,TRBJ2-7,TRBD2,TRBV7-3,CASSLTGGMSSYEQYF,TGTGCCAGCAGCTTAACCGGGGGGATGAGCTCCTACGAGCAGTACTTC
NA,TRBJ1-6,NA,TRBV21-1,CASSKGTGPPSYNSPLHF,TGTGCCAGCAGCAAAGGGACAGGGCCGCCCTCCTATAATTCACCCCTCCACTTT
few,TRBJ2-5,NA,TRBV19,CASSIEQGGKGTQYF,TGTGCCAGTAGTATAGAACAGGGCGGGAAGGGGACCCAGTACTTC
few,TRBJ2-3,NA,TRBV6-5,CASRPGSSTDTQYF,TGTGCCAGCAGACCGGGAAGTAGTACAGATACGCAGTATTTT
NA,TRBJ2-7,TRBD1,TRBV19,CASRDRGGPYEQYF,TGTGCCAGTAGGGACAGGGGGGGACCCTACGAGCAGTACTTC
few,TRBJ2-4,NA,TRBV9,CASSVDGSTKNIQYF,TGTGCCAGCAGCGTAGACGGATCGACCAAAAACATTCAGTACTTC
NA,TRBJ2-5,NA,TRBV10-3,CAISRDEETQYF,TGTGCCATCAGCCGGGACGAAGAGACCCAGTACTTC
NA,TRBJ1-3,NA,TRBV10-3,CAISEIPGQKSGNTIYF,TGTGCCATCAGTGAGATTCCCGGACAAAAATCTGGAAACACCATATATTTT
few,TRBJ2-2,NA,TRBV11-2,CASSHTRELFF,TGTGCCAGCAGCCATACCAGGGAGCTGTTTTTT
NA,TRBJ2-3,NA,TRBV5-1,CASSLGGTDTQYF,TGCGCCAGCAGCTTGGGTGGCACAGATACGCAGTATTTT
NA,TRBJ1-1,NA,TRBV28,CASSLRRENTEAFF,TGTGCCAGCAGTTTAAGAAGAGAGAACACTGAAGCTTTCTTT
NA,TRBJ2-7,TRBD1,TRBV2,CASNPGTGGPYEQYF,TGTGCCAGCAATCCGGGTACAGGGGGCCCCTACGAGCAGTACTTC
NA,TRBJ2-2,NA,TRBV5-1,CASSSSRPAGELFF,TGCGCCAGCAGTTCATCACGCCCTGCGGGGGAGCTGTTTTTT
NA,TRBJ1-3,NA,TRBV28,CASSLFRNTIYF,TGTGCCAGCAGTTTATTTCGAAACACCATATATTTT
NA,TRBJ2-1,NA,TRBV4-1,CASSRKGEQVSSYNEQFF,TGCGCCAGCAGCCGAAAGGGAGAGCAGGTTAGCTCCTACAATGAGCAGTTCTTC
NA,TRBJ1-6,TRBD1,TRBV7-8,CASSLEGASIGSPLHF,TGTGCCAGCAGCTTAGAGGGGGCGAGTATTGGTTCACCCCTCCACTTT
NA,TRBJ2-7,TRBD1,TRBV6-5,CASRRDRVFYEQYF,TGTGCCAGCAGAAGGGACAGGGTGTTCTACGAGCAGTACTTC